This T cell receptor (beta chain) derives from a study of cytomegalovirus exposure and HLA in healthy donors. Regarding the study as a whole: Sequencing likely generated an artifact that appeared as a cluster of highly shared sequence variants.

Researchers ran the PCR with 60 Vbeta and 13 Jbeta primers. Generated by immunoSEQ multiplex PCR, the TCRdb table keeps only in-frame clones and is missing some. The data hold tens of thousands of clones, with 70% to 85% observed a single time. Germline V lookup: CDR1 MDHEN, CDR2 SYDVKM. The length of the CDR3 is 15 residues. The junction had 10 bases not matched to a gene; V was cut back by 5 bases and J by 4 bases. As for this clone: Its antigen is still unknown.

The J gene is TRBJ2-7, the V gene TRBV28; TRBD1 aligns across 8 bases. The sequenced sample was PBMCs. The TCR was taken from a man between 25 and 39 years old in good health and CMV-seronegative. CDR3 region: CASSHGGQVKYEQYF. DNA for the CDR3: TGTGCCAGCAGTCATGGGGGACAGGTGAAATACGAGCAGTACTTC.